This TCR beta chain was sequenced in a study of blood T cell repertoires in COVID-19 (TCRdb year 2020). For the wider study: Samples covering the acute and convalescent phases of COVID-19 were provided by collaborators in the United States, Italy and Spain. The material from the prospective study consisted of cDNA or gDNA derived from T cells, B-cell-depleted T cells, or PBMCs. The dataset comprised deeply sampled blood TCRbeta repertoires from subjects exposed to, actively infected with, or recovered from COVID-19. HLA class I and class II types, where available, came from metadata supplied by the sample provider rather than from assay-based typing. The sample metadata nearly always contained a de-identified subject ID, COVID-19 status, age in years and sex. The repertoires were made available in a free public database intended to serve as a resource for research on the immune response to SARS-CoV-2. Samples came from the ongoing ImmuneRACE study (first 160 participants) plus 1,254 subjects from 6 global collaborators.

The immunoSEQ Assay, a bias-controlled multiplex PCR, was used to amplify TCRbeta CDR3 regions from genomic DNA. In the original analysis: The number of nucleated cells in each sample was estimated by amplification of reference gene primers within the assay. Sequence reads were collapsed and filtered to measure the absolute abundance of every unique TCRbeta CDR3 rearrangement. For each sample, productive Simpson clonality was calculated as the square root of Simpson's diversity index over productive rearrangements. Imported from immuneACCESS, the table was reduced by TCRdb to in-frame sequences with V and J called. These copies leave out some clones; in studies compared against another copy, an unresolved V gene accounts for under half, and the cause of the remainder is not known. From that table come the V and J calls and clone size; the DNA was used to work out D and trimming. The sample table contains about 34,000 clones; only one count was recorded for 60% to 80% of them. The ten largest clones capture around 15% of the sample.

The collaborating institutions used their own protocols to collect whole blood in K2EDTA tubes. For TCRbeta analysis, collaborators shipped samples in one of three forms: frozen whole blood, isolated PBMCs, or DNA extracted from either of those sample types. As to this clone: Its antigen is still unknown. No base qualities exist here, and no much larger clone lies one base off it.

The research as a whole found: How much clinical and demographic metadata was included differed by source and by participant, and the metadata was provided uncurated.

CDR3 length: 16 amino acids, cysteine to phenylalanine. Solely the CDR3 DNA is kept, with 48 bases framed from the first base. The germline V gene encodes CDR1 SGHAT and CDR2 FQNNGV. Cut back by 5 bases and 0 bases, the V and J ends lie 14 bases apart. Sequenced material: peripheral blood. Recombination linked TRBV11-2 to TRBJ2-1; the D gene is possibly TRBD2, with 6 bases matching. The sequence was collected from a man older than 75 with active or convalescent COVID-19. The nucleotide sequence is TGTGCCAGCAGCCGGGGACTGACGAGCTCCTACAATGAGCAGTTCTTC. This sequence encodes CASSRGLTSSYNEQFF.